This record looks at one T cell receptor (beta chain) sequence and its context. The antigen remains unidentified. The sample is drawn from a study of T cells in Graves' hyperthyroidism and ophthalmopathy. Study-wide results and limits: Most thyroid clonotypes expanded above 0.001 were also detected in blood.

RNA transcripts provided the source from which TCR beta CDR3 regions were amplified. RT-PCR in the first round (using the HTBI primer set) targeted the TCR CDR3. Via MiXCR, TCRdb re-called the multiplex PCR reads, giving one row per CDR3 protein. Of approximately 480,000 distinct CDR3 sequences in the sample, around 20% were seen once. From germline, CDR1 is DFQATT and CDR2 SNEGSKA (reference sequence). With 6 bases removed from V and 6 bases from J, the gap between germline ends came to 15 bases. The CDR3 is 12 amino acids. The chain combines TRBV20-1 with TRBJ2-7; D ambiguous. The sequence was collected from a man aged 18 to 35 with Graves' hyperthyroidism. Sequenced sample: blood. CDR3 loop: CSAGYTASEQYF. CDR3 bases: TGCAGTGCCGGTTATACGGCCTCCGAGCAGTACTTC.